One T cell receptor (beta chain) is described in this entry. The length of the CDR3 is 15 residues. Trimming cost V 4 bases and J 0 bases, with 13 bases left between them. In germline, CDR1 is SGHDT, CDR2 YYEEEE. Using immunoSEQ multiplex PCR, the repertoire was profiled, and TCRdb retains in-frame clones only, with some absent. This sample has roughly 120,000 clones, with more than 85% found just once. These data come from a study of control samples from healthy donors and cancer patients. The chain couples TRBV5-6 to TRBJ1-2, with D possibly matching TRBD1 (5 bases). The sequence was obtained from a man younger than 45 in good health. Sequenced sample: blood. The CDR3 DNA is TGTGCCAGCAGCGCTACCGCAGGGACTAACTATGGCTACACCTTC. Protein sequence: CASSATAGTNYGYTF.